This record looks at one T cell receptor (beta chain) sequence and its context. The data were obtained in a study of technical replicates of blood from a handful of donors. CDR1 and CDR2 from the germline V gene are SGHDT and YYEEEE. The V end was cut by 4 bases, the J end by 0 bases, with 10 bases between. The CDR3 extends over 14 amino acids. Sequenced by immunoSEQ multiplex PCR; TCRdb stores in-frame clones only, minus some. The repertoire consists of about 100,000 clones, with roughly 96% occurring once and the leading ten covering less than 0.45%. The receptor's source is a human donor in good health. The J gene is TRBJ1-1, the V gene TRBV5-6, with a tentative D call TRBD1 (6 bases). The sequenced material came from T cells isolated from PBMCs. The CDR3 coding sequence is TGTGCCAGCAGCCCGGGACAAGTGAACACTGAAGCTTTCTTT. Protein product: CASSPGQVNTEAFF.